At least ten counts were recorded for the clone carrying this TCR beta chain. Trimming took 3 bases from V and 5 from J; bases not matched to a gene: 14. The CDR3 has 17 amino acids. Germline V CDR1 and CDR2: WSHSY, SAAADI. This record belongs to a study of T cells in Graves' hyperthyroidism and ophthalmopathy. RNA transcripts were the template for amplifying TCR beta CDR3 regions. First-round RT-PCR with HTBI primers amplified the TCR CDR3 region. TCRdb re-called the multiplex PCR reads through MiXCR, storing one row per CDR3 protein. The sample has roughly 280,000 distinct CDR3 sequences, over 15% seen once.

Sequenced: blood. This receptor was obtained from a woman between 55 and 75 years old with Graves' ophthalmopathy. The chain employs TRBV10-2 and TRBJ2-5, with 8 nucleotides matching TRBD2. CDR3: CASSDFAGGPGGETQYF. The DNA for the CDR3 is TGCGCCAGCAGTGATTTCGCGGGGGGCCCGGGGGGGGAGACCCAGTACTTC.